This TCR beta chain originates from a study of a mutant IDH1 vaccine in newly diagnosed glioma. For the study at large: Sex distribution of treated patients was roughly 62% male and about 40% female; mean age was around 42 years. Those enrolled had earlier been treated with radiotherapy, temozolomide, or both, mostly both. Findings and caveats of the study: It seemed that pseudoprogression was not linked to changes in the top peripheral T cell clonotypes.

The data were produced by immunoSEQ multiplex PCR, yet TCRdb's version contains in-frame clones alone and is incomplete. The table lists approximately 52,000 clones, approximately 80% of them singletons. With regard to this clone: Its target is unknown.

The CDR3 runs 14 residues. CDR1 and CDR2 (germline): SQVTM, ANQGSEA. Trimming took off 4 bases at V and 0 bases at J, with 12 bases between the two ends. Stated time point: baseline, week 1 (first vaccination visit). Described treatment: pre-vaccination baseline after standard-of-care therapy. The chain has TRBV29-1 and TRBJ1-1; perhaps TRBD1 as D (6 bases). The sample was PBMCs, taken from a glioma patient treated with radiotherapy, temozolomide or both. The receptor was derived from a woman aged 40 to 50 with glioma. CDR3 protein: CSVVRDNMNTEAFF. The CDR3 DNA sequence: TGCAGCGTTGTGAGGGACAACATGAACACTGAAGCTTTCTTT. Together with reference TRBV29-1 and TRBJ1-1, the CDR3 gives the full variable domain: SAVISQKPSRDICQRGTSLTIQCQVDSQVTMMFWYRQQPGQSLTLIATANQGSEATYESGFVIDKFPISRPNLTFSTLTVSNMSPEDSSIYLCSVVRDNMNTEAFFGQGTRLTVV.